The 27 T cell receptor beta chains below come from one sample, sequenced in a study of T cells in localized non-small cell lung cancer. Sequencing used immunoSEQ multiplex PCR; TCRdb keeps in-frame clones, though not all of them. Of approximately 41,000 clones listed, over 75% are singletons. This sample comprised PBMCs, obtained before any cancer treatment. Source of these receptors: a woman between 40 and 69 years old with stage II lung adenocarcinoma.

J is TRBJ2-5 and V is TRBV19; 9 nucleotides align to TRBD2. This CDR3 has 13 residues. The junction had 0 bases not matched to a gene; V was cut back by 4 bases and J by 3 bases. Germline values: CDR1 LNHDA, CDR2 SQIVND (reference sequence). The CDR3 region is CASSTSGKETQYF. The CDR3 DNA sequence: TGTGCCAGTAGTACTAGCGGGAAAGAGACCCAGTACTTC.

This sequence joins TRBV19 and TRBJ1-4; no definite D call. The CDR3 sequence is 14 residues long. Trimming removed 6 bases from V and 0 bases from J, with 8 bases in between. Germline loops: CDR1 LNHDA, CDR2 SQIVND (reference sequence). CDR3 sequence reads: CASSPTSTNEKLFF. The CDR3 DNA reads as TGTGCCAGTAGCCCGACATCAACTAATGAAAAACTGTTTTTT.

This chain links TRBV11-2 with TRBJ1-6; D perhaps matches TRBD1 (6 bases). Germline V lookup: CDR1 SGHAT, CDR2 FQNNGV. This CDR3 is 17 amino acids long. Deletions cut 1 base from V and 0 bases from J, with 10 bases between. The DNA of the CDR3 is TGTGCCAGCAGCTTAGCTCCGGACAGCTCCTATAATTCACCCCTCCACTTT. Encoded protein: CASSLAPDSSYNSPLHF.

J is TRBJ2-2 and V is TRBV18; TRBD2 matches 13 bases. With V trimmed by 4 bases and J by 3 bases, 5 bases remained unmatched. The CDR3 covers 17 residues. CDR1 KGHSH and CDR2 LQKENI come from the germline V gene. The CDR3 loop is CASSLQGLAGDTGELFF. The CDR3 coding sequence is TGTGCCAGCTCACTGCAAGGACTAGCGGGAGACACCGGGGAGCTGTTTTTT. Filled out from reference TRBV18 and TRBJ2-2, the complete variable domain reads NAGVMQNPRHLVRRRGQEARLRCSPMKGHSHVYWYRQLPEEGLKFMVYLQKENIIDESGMPKERFSAEFPKEGPSILRIQQVVRGDSAAYFCASSLQGLAGDTGELFFGEGSRLTVL.

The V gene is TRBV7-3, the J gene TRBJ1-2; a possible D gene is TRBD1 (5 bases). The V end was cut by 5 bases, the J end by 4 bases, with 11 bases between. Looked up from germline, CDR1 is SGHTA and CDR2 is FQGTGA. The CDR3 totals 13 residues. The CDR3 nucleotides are TGTGCCAGCAGCGCGGGGCGGGGCTATGGCTACACCTTC. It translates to CASSAGRGYGYTF.

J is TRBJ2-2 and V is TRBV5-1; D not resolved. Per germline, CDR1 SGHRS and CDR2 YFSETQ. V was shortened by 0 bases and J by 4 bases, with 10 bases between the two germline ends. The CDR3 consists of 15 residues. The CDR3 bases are TGCGCCAGCAGCTTGGGAGACTTTTCCACCGGGGAGCTGTTTTTT. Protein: CASSLGDFSTGELFF.

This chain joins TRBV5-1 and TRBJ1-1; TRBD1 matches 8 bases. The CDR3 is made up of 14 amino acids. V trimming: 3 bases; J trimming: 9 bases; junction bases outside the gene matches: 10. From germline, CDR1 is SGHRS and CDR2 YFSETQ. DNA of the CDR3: TGCGCCAGCAGCTCTCAGGGGGCGCGAGGCCAAGCTTTCTTT. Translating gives CASSSQGARGQAFF.

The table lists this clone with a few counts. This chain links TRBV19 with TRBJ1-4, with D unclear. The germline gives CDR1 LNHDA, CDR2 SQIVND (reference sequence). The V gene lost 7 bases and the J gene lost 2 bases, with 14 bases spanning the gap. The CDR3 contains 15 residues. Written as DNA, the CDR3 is TGTGCCAGTACCCCAGACGGCAGGACTAATGAAAAACTGTTTTTT. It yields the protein CASTPDGRTNEKLFF.

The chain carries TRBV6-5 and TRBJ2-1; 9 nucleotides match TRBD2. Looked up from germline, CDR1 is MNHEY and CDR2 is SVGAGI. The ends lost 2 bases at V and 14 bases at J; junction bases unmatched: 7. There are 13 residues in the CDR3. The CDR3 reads CASSYPGLASEFF. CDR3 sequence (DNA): TGTGCCAGCAGTTACCCGGGACTAGCATCGGAGTTCTTC.

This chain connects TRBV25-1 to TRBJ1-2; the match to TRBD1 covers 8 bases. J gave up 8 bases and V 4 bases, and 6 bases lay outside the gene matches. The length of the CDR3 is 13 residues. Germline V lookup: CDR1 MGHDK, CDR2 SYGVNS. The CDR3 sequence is CASSGQGITGYTF. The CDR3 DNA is TGTGCCAGCAGTGGACAGGGGATAACCGGCTACACCTTC.

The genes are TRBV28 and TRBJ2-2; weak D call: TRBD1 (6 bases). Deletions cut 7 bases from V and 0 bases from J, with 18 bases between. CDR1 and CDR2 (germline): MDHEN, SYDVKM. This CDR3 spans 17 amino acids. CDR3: CASTPSLGQTNTGELFF. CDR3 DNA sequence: TGTGCCAGCACCCCTAGCCTAGGACAGACGAACACCGGGGAGCTGTTTTTT.

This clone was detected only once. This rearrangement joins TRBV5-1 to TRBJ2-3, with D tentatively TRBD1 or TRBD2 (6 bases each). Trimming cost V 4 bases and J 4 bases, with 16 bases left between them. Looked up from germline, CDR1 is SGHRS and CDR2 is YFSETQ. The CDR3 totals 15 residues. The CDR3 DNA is TGCGCCAGCAGCCGAACACAGGGAGGATCAGATACGCAGTATTTT. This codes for CASSRTQGGSDTQYF.

This chain's CDR3 is CASSSGTGGQEQYF. The CDR3 region has the DNA TGTGCCAGCAGCTCGGGGACAGGGGGGCAGGAGCAGTACTTC. This rearrangement joins TRBV7-4 to TRBJ2-7; the match to TRBD1 covers 11 bases. The germline V gene has CDR1 SGHVT and CDR2 SQSDAQ. CDR3 length equals 14 residues. The V and J ends lost 4 bases and 7 bases, in that order; junction bases with no gene match: 6. Supplemented by reference TRBV7-4 and TRBJ2-7, the full variable domain reads GAGVSQSPRYKVAKRGRDVALRCDSISGHVTLYWYRQTLGQGSEVLTYSQSDAQRDKSGRPSGRFSAERPERSVSTLKIQRTEQGDSAVYLCASSSGTGGQEQYFGPGTRLTVT.

Here the CDR3 reads CASSDSTSGGNEQFF. Here the CDR3 DNA reads TGCGCCAGCAGTGATTCGACTAGCGGGGGTAATGAGCAGTTCTTC. The chain links TRBV10-2 to TRBJ2-1; 12 bases match TRBD2. The CDR3 contains 15 residues. J gave up 7 bases and V 3 bases, and 4 bases lay outside the gene matches. Germline V gene sequence: CDR1 WSHSY, CDR2 SAAADI.

The DNA for the CDR3 is TGTGCCAGCAGCCGACAGTCCAATAATCAGCCCCAGCATTTT. It encodes CASSRQSNNQPQHF. J is TRBJ1-5 and V is TRBV9; D possibly corresponds to TRBD1 (5 bases). CDR1 is SGDLS, CDR2 YYNGEE, per germline. The V end was cut by 4 bases, the J end by 4 bases, with 12 bases between. The CDR3 loop spans 14 amino acids.

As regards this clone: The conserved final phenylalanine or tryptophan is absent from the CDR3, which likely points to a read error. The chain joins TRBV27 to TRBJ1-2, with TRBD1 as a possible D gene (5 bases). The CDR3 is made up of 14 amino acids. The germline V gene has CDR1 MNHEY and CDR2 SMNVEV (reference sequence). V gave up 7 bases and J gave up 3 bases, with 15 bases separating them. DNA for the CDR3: TGTGCCAGCACCCGGGACCGGGCCGACTATGGCTACACCTTA. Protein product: CASTRDRADYGYTL.

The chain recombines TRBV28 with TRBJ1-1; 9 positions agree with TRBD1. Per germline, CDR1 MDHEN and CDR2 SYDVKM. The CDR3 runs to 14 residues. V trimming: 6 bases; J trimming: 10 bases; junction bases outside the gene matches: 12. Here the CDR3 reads CASSVRQGEFVAFF. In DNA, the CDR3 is TGTGCCAGCAGCGTTCGACAGGGGGAATTTGTAGCTTTCTTT.

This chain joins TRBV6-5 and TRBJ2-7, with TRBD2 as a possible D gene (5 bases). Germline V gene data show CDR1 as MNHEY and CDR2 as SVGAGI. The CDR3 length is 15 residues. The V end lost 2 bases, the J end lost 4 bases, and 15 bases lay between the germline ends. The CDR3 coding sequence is TGTGCCAGCAGTTACCGCGGGTCTTTTACATACGAGCAGTACTTC. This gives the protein CASSYRGSFTYEQYF.

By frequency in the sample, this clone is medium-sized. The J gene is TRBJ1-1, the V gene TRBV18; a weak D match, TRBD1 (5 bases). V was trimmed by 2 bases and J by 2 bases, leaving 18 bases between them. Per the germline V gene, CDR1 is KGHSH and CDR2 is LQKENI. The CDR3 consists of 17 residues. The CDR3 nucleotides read TGTGCCAGCTCACCAAAGATGTCGCGGGGGAGTAACACTGAAGCTTTCTTT. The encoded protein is CASSPKMSRGSNTEAFF.

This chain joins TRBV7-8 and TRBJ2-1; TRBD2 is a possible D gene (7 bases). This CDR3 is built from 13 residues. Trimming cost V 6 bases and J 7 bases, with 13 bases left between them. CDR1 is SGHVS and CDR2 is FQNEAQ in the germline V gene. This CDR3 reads CASRGGAENEQFF. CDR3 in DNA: TGTGCCAGCAGAGGGGGGGCAGAGAATGAGCAGTTCTTC.

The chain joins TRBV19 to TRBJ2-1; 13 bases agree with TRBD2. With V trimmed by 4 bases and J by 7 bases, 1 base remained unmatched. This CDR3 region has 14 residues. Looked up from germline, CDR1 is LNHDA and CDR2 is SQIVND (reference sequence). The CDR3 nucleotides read TGTGCCAGTAGTAGGGGACTAGCGGGGAATGAGCAGTTCTTC. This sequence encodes CASSRGLAGNEQFF.

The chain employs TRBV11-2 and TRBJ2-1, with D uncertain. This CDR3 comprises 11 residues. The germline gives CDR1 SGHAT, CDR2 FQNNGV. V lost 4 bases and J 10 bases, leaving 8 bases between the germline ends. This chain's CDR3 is CASSSVVEQFF. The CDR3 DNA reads TGTGCCAGCAGCTCGGTAGTAGAGCAGTTCTTC.

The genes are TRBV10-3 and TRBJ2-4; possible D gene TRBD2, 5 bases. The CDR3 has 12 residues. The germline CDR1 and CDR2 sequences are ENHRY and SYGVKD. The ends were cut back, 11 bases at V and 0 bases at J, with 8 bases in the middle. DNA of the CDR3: TGTGCCTCCGGGGTAGCCAAAAACATTCAGTACTTC. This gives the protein CASGVAKNIQYF.

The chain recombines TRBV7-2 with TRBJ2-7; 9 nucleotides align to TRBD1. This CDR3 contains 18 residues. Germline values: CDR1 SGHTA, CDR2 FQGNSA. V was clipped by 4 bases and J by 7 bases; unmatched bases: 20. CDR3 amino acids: CASSSPNRGPNGAKEQYF. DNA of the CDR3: TGTGCCAGCAGCTCCCCCAACAGGGGGCCCAACGGAGCGAAAGAGCAGTACTTC.

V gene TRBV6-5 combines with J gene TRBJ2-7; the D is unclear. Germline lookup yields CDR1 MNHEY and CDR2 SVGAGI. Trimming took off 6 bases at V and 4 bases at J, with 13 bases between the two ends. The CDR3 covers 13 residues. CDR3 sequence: CASSRPQSYEQYF. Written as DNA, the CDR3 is TGTGCCAGCAGCCGCCCTCAGAGTTACGAGCAGTACTTC.

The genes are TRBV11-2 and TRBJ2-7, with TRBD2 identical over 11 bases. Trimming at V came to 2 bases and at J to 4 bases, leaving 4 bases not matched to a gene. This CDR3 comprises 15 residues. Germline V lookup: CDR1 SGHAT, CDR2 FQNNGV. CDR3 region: CASSLLAGGGYEQYF. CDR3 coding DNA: TGTGCCAGCAGCTTACTAGCGGGGGGTGGGTACGAGCAGTACTTC.

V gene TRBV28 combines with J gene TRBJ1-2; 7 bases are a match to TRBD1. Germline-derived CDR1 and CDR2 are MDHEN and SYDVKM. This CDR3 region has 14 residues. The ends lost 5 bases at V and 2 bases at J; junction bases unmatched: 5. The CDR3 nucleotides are TGTGCCAGCAGTCAGGGGGGAGGGAACTATGGCTACACCTTC. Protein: CASSQGGGNYGYTF.